This TCR beta chain emerged from a study of molecular identifiers for immune sequencing clone quantification. Study-level findings and limits: Over 97% of CMV-specific effector molecules, but under 1% of naive ones, were in clones above 20 copies.

With respect to this clonotype: The antigen is undetermined.

The CDR3 length is 16 residues. Between the trimmed V and J ends, which lost 6 bases and 8 bases, there was a span of 20 bases. Germline CDR1 is WSHSY and CDR2 is SAAADI. TCR libraries were built in bulk with a published protocol and specific TCR primers. MiXCR, run by TCRdb on the PCR reads, gives a single entry per CDR3 protein. The table shows around 460,000 distinct CDR3 sequences, with about 20% occurring only once. The chain uses TRBV10-2 and TRBJ1-6; D not resolved. The TCR sequence derives from a human donor in good health. Some libraries in this study had Jurkat cell RNA spiked in. Sequencing was carried out using naive CD8+ T cells from blood, with Jurkat cell RNA spiked in. Regarding subset: FACS-sorted CD8+CD4-CCR7+CD45RA+ naive T cells. The CDR3 coding sequence is TGCGCCAGCAGCCCTATTACATCGGACGCTTATTCACCCCTCCACTTT. Its translation is CASSPITSDAYSPLHF.